This is a list of T cell receptor beta chains from one sample in a study of cytotoxic CD8 clonotypes in ibrutinib-treated CLL. Clones were read by immunoSEQ multiplex PCR, and TCRdb kept only the in-frame ones, dropping some. There are 250,000 to 350,000 clones in the sample; more than 70% occur only once, and about 5.3% lies in the top ten. This material consisted of PBMCs, taken at disease progression, from a patient treated with ibrutinib. These receptors all come from a human donor with chronic lymphocytic leukemia. Each CDR3 is given with its conserved first and last residue. Fields, in order: V gene, clone size, J gene, D gene, CDR3 DNA, CDR3 protein. The D gene is left open where the match is weak. Clone size is stated in some rows and not others, as once, few, many or a class when expanded.

V gene: TRBV5-1; clone size: NA; J gene: TRBJ2-7; D gene: TRBD1; CDR3 DNA: TGCGCCAGCAGCTCCCGGACAGGGCCCGGGGAGCAGTACTTC; CDR3 protein: CASSSRTGPGEQYF
V gene: TRBV9; clone size: NA; J gene: TRBJ1-2; D gene: TRBD1; CDR3 DNA: TGTGCCAGCAGCCCCCGGGACAGGGGGTTTAACTATGGCTACACCTTC; CDR3 protein: CASSPRDRGFNYGYTF
V gene: TRBV29-1; clone size: once; J gene: TRBJ1-1; D gene: NA; CDR3 DNA: TGCAGCGTTGTTGTAGGGGCTGGGAACACTGAAGCTTTCTTT; CDR3 protein: CSVVVGAGNTEAFF
V gene: TRBV5-4; clone size: NA; J gene: TRBJ2-2; D gene: TRBD2; CDR3 DNA: TGTGCCAGCAGTTTACTAGCGGGGACCGTATCCGGGGAGCTGTTTTTT; CDR3 protein: CASSLLAGTVSGELFF
V gene: TRBV5-4; clone size: once; J gene: TRBJ1-2; D gene: TRBD1; CDR3 DNA: TGTGCCAGCAGCTTGGTGGGGAGGGGGCCAGGCTATGGCTACACCTTC; CDR3 protein: CASSLVGRGPGYGYTF
V gene: TRBV5-4; clone size: NA; J gene: TRBJ2-3; D gene: NA; CDR3 DNA: TGTGCCAGCAGCTTGGGAGGGGGGCAGGATACGCAGTATTTT; CDR3 protein: CASSLGGGQDTQYF
V gene: TRBV29-1; clone size: NA; J gene: TRBJ1-4; D gene: NA; CDR3 DNA: TGCAGCGTTGAAGGGGACGGTGGGGAAAAACTGTTTTTT; CDR3 protein: CSVEGDGGEKLFF
V gene: TRBV5-1; clone size: once; J gene: TRBJ2-7; D gene: TRBD2; CDR3 DNA: TGCGCCAGCAGCTTGGTCGGTAGCGGGAAGATTCGCCCCTCCTACGAGCAGTACTTC; CDR3 protein: CASSLVGSGKIRPSYEQYF
V gene: TRBV5-4; clone size: NA; J gene: TRBJ2-5; D gene: NA; CDR3 DNA: TGTGCCAGCAGAGGAGGGGCCGGAGAGACCCAGTACTTC; CDR3 protein: CASRGGAGETQYF
V gene: TRBV11-2; clone size: NA; J gene: TRBJ2-1; D gene: NA; CDR3 DNA: TGTGCCAGCAGCTTGTGGCTCCGCAGCTCCTACAATGAGCAGTTCTTC; CDR3 protein: CASSLWLRSSYNEQFF
V gene: TRBV5-1; clone size: NA; J gene: TRBJ2-7; D gene: NA; CDR3 DNA: TGCGCCAGCAGCTTCGGCGGAATAGTCTCCTACGAGCAGTACTTC; CDR3 protein: CASSFGGIVSYEQYF
V gene: TRBV18; clone size: NA; J gene: TRBJ2-3; D gene: NA; CDR3 DNA: TGTGCCAGCTCCCCGGGACTCCAGTTCATGGATACGCAGTATTTT; CDR3 protein: CASSPGLQFMDTQYF
V gene: TRBV18; clone size: NA; J gene: TRBJ1-4; D gene: NA; CDR3 DNA: TGTGCCAGCTCACCTACCCGAGGGGCAACTAATGAAAAACTGTTTTTT; CDR3 protein: CASSPTRGATNEKLFF
V gene: TRBV5-4; clone size: NA; J gene: TRBJ1-3; D gene: NA; CDR3 DNA: TGTGCCAGCAGCTTTTGGCACAGCGGCTCTGGAAACACCATATATTTT; CDR3 protein: CASSFWHSGSGNTIYF
V gene: TRBV29-1; clone size: NA; J gene: TRBJ2-1; D gene: NA; CDR3 DNA: TGCAGCGTTGTAAGAAACAATGAGCAGTTCTTC; CDR3 protein: CSVVRNNEQFF
V gene: TRBV29-1; clone size: once; J gene: TRBJ1-1; D gene: NA; CDR3 DNA: TGCAGCGTTGGAAGAGGGACGGAGAACACTGAAGCTTTCTTT; CDR3 protein: CSVGRGTENTEAFF
V gene: TRBV7-6; clone size: NA; J gene: TRBJ1-2; D gene: TRBD1; CDR3 DNA: TGTGCCAGCAGCTTAGCGCCAGACTTGCGACAGGGGTTTTATCATGGCTACACCTTC; CDR3 protein: CASSLAPDLRQGFYHGYTF
V gene: TRBV27; clone size: NA; J gene: TRBJ2-1; D gene: NA; CDR3 DNA: TGTGCCAGCAGTCGTACCCGGATAGGAATGGTTGAGCAGTTCTTC; CDR3 protein: CASSRTRIGMVEQFF
V gene: TRBV7-3; clone size: NA; J gene: TRBJ2-1; D gene: NA; CDR3 DNA: TGTGCCAGCAGCTTAGTTGGGGGCAGAGGGGAGCAGTTCTTC; CDR3 protein: CASSLVGGRGEQFF
V gene: TRBV4-2; clone size: NA; J gene: TRBJ2-7; D gene: TRBD2; CDR3 DNA: TGTGCCAGCAGCCTCCGGGGGGCCTACGAGCAGTACTTC; CDR3 protein: CASSLRGAYEQYF
V gene: TRBV29-1; clone size: NA; J gene: TRBJ2-7; D gene: NA; CDR3 DNA: TGCAGCGTTGTAAGAGGGCAGGAGCAGTACTTC; CDR3 protein: CSVVRGQEQYF